This T cell receptor (beta chain) was captured by sequencing in a study of shared clonotypes between healthy human individuals (dated by TCRdb to 2018 to 2021). About the investigation overall: A couple of women and a few men aged 18 to 49 years were included in the cohort. Different laboratories and diverse techniques were used to prepare libraries and sequence TCR repertoires, to increase sequencing depth and limit assay-specific biases. Per donor, leukapheresis produced somewhere between about 0.94 and 9 billion PBMCs. Blood TCR repertoires of about five healthy adults were deeply sequenced to estimate repertoire size and the extent of clonotype sharing between individuals. Per donor, three plates each were used for CD4 naive and CD4 memory, two for CD8 naive, and one for CD8 memory. The research as a whole found: Only blood was sampled, and tissue TCR repertoires likely differ from those in blood. When four donors were compared, the shared fraction of clonotypes was approximately 5% for naive CD4, approximately 3.3% for naive CD8, roughly 2.3% for memory CD4, and roughly 0.4% for memory CD8. Rarefaction of sorted-subset datasets indicated incomplete sequencing despite the large sequencing depth. Based on pairwise subsampling, the degree of clonotype sharing among donors was expected to be affected by sequencing depth. The small number of donors limited the genetic and exposure-history diversity represented. Larger estimated clonotype richness was generally found for naive subsets than for memory subsets. Clonotypes shared by all four sorted-subset donors showed higher generation probabilities than non-shared clonotypes.

In regard to this clone: Its antigen has not been determined. Base qualities were left out, and no much larger clone turns up one base away.

Inclusive of the bounding cysteine and phenylalanine, the CDR3 is 14 residues long. Only the CDR3 DNA stays, 42 bases, in frame from base 1. Reading the germline V gene gives CDR1 SGHTA and CDR2 FQGNSA. The germline ends are 13 bases apart after V is trimmed by 1 base and J by 7 bases. Healthy HIV-negative adults with no recently reported acute infections or vaccinations were included as donors. Every donor was a Caucasian adult residing in Nashville, Tennessee, USA. CD4+ T cells were enriched by magnetic negative selection, after which naive cells were positively selected on CD45RA and the negative fraction was taken as the memory subset. Blood was obtained by leukapheresis, after which PBMCs were separated by Ficoll-Histopaque density gradient centrifugation and cryopreserved in liquid nitrogen vapor phase. Analytical flow cytometry was used to check the purity and quantity of every magnetically sorted T cell population. Each sorted fraction had its genomic DNA isolated and then quantified by UV absorbance on a Nanodrop 2000c.

Using the deep immunoSEQ assay, multiplex PCR amplified TCR CDR3 regions from genomic DNA. Extracted genomic DNA from each cell subset was distributed evenly across all wells of several immunoSEQ 96-well plates, and each plate was treated as a replicate. For sorted subsets, each replicate PCR was loaded with around 220 ng genomic DNA, equivalent to some 27,000 T cell genomes. Purified libraries were quantified with a Qubit 3.0 fluorometer, sized on a Bioanalyzer 2100, and re-quantified with the KAPA Library Quantification kit. A separate single-read 150-cycle Illumina NextSeq 550 flow cell was used to sequence each immunoSEQ 96-well plate. The original methods were these. Because only junctional sequences without quality scores were contained in the immunoSEQ output, filtering matching that applied to full-length reads could not be performed. Sequences were annotated with PyIR, a Python wrapper for IgBLAST v1.9, and V/J genes and CDR3 were assigned using IMGT germline references. Reads were removed for weak V/J assignments (E-value above 1e-6), missing CDR3, stop codons, out-of-frame junctions, or ambiguous translated residues. V3J clonotypes were defined by identical inferred V gene, J gene, and CDR3 amino acid sequence. Percentage overlap between repertoires was computed as shared unique clonotypes divided by the size of the smaller repertoire. Three approaches were used to assess repertoire richness: RTK rarefaction, the Chao1 estimator, and Recon v2.1 estimates of unobserved clonotypes. Generation probabilities for all TCRbeta clonotypes obtained by the gDNA method from a few donors were computed using OLGA. As stored in TCRdb, this immuneACCESS dataset retains in-frame rearrangements with V and J assigned. A fraction of the clones does not appear; measured against another copy, unresolved V genes explain less than half of the discrepancy, and the remainder lacks a known reason. V and J calls and clone size are given by that table; D and trimming were obtained from the DNA. The sample table shows approximately 2,300,000 clones, and around 92% are seen once. 0.3% to 0.4% of the sample is held by the ten biggest clonotypes.

The receptor chain draws on TRBV7-2 and TRBJ1-2, with the D segment identity uncertain. Material for sequencing was naive CD4+ T cells from PBMCs. The cell subset or site label, as the study defines it: CD45RA+ positively selected. The source of this sequence is a man between 18 and 35 years old in good health. Some clones in this sample may be carry-over from other donors' samples. This receptor has the CDR3 CASSLGEPRGGYTF. The sequenced DNA is TGTGCCAGCAGCTTAGGGGAACCGCGGGGTGGCTACACCTTC.